The sequence of this T cell receptor (beta chain) was determined in a study of beta chain features in type 1 diabetes. Looked up from germline, CDR1 is SGHTA and CDR2 is FQGNSA. This CDR3 has 16 amino acids. V shed 3 bases and J 3 bases; nucleotides not matched to a gene: 7. What was sequenced were expressed TCRB transcripts, since all of the isolated RNA had been reverse transcribed. The table came from immunoSEQ multiplex PCR; TCRdb's copy has only in-frame clones and leaves some out. The profile shows about 260,000 clones, roughly 22% of them singletons. Study-wide results and caveats: Shortening of TCRB CDR3s, moderate but significant, appeared in all four CD4+ subsets of Type 1 diabetes patients.

Points on this clone: Antigen: not known.

The receptor's source is a woman aged 40 to 50 with type 1 diabetes. The chain has TRBV7-2 and TRBJ2-5; TRBD2 matches 10 bases. Sequenced material: naive CD4+ T cells from blood. DNA of the CDR3: TGTGCCAGCAGCTTCCTAGCGGGGGTAGTGGAAGAGACCCAGTACTTC. This translates into CASSFLAGVVEETQYF.